The rows below give T cell receptor beta chains drawn from one sample of a study of Ad26.COV2.S vaccination and SARS-CoV-2 variants. Repertoires were generated with immunoSEQ multiplex PCR, while TCRdb's copy carries only in-frame clones and drops some. The sample yields 150,000 to 200,000 clones, roughly 89% seen once. The specimen was peripheral blood, collected after recovery from COVID-19. The source is a human donor who had recovered from COVID-19. The CDR3 runs from the conserved cysteine through the conserved F or W. A D gene is named only where the DNA matches it firmly. Not all rows give a size; the values are once, few, many and, for expanded clones, a class.

J: TRBJ2-1; size: .; V: TRBV14; length: 15; D: .; DNA: TGTGCCAGCAGCCAACTAACGGCCCCGCCGAATGAGCAGTTCTTC; CDR3: CASSQLTAPPNEQFF
J: TRBJ2-1; size: .; V: TRBV7-9; length: 12; D: TRBD1; DNA: TGTGCCAGCAGCTTTTCAGGACAGGTGGAGTTCTTC; CDR3: CASSFSGQVEFF
J: TRBJ1-2; size: .; V: TRBV30; length: 15; D: .; DNA: TGTGCCTGGAGTGTAGTCTCGGGGGGGGGCTATGGCTACACCTTC; CDR3: CAWSVVSGGGYGYTF
J: TRBJ1-2; size: many; V: TRBV7-9; length: 14; D: .; DNA: TGTGCCAGCAGCTTAATGGGTCAGGCCTATGGCTACACCTTC; CDR3: CASSLMGQAYGYTF
J: TRBJ2-7; size: .; V: TRBV5-6; length: 17; D: TRBD2; DNA: TGTGCCAGCAGCTTTACTCCTAGCGGGAGGAGCTCCTACGAGCAGTACTTC; CDR3: CASSFTPSGRSSYEQYF
J: TRBJ2-1; size: .; V: TRBV28; length: 15; D: .; DNA: TGTGCCAGCAGTCTACTAGAGGAGAGGATCGATGAGCAGTTCTTC; CDR3: CASSLLEERIDEQFF
J: TRBJ2-4; size: .; V: TRBV7-9; length: 14; D: .; DNA: TGTGCCAGCAGCTTAGCGGAAGCCAAAAACATTCAGTACTTC; CDR3: CASSLAEAKNIQYF
J: TRBJ1-1; size: .; V: TRBV5-5; length: 19; D: .; DNA: TGTGCCAGCAGCTTGAGATGGTTAGACAGTTTGGGGAAAAACACTGAAGCTTTCTTT; CDR3: CASSLRWLDSLGKNTEAFF
J: TRBJ2-1; size: few; V: TRBV3-1/TRBV3-2; length: 16; D: .; DNA: TGTGCCAGCAGCCAAGAAGGGTCAAAAGGTATCGATGAGCAGTTCTTC; CDR3: CASSQEGSKGIDEQFF
J: TRBJ1-1; size: .; V: TRBV18; length: 14; D: .; DNA: TGTGCCAGCTCACCACCTAACAGGAACACTGAAGCTTTCTTT; CDR3: CASSPPNRNTEAFF
J: TRBJ2-3; size: .; V: TRBV19; length: 15; D: TRBD1; DNA: TGTGCCAGTAGTCCCGGACAGGGACGGCCAGATACGCAGTATTTT; CDR3: CASSPGQGRPDTQYF
J: TRBJ2-7; size: .; V: TRBV28; length: 14; D: .; DNA: TGTGCCAGCAGGCGAGTGATTACCTCCTACGAGCAGTACTTC; CDR3: CASRRVITSYEQYF
J: TRBJ2-6; size: .; V: TRBV5-6; length: 15; D: TRBD1; DNA: TGTGCCAGCAGCCCAACAGGGGTCGGGGCCAACGTCCTGACTTTC; CDR3: CASSPTGVGANVLTF
J: TRBJ1-5; size: .; V: TRBV6-5; length: 15; D: .; DNA: TGTGCCAGCAGTATCGGCTCCTTGGGAGGTCAGCCCCAGCATTTT; CDR3: CASSIGSLGGQPQHF
J: TRBJ2-1; size: .; V: TRBV5-1; length: 13; D: .; DNA: TGCGCCAGCAGCTTGGGGTCCTACAATGAGCAGTTCTTC; CDR3: CASSLGSYNEQFF
J: TRBJ2-3; size: once; V: TRBV7-8; length: 16; D: TRBD2; DNA: TGTGCCAGCAGCTTAGCGCTAGCGGGGAACACAGATACGCAGTATTTT; CDR3: CASSLALAGNTDTQYF
J: TRBJ2-2; size: .; V: TRBV5-1; length: 16; D: TRBD2; DNA: TGCGCCAGCAGCTTCGTAGCGGGAGGGAGCACCGGGGAGCTGTTTTTT; CDR3: CASSFVAGGSTGELFF
J: TRBJ1-2; size: .; V: TRBV5-1; length: 14; D: .; DNA: TGCGCCAGCAGCTTGTTGGCAGGGCCGGATGGCTACACCTTC; CDR3: CASSLLAGPDGYTF
J: TRBJ2-2; size: .; V: TRBV5-1; length: 15; D: TRBD1; DNA: TGCGCCAGCAGCTTGGAGGCAGGGGGCACCGGGGAGCTGTTTTTT; CDR3: CASSLEAGGTGELFF
J: TRBJ2-7; size: .; V: TRBV7-2; length: 14; D: .; DNA: TGTGCCAGCAGCTTAGCAGGGAGCTCCTACGAGCAGTACTTC; CDR3: CASSLAGSSYEQYF
J: TRBJ2-3; size: .; V: TRBV6-5; length: 14; D: TRBD1; DNA: TGTGCCAGCAGTACCGGGACAGGACGAGATACGCAGTATTTT; CDR3: CASSTGTGRDTQYF
J: TRBJ2-7; size: few; V: TRBV18; length: 14; D: .; DNA: TGTGCCAGCTCACCACCGATAAAATCCTACGAGCAGTACTTC; CDR3: CASSPPIKSYEQYF
J: TRBJ2-3; size: .; V: TRBV9; length: 16; D: .; DNA: TGTGCCAGCAGCGTCTCCCCGGGAGCTAGCACAGATACGCAGTATTTT; CDR3: CASSVSPGASTDTQYF
J: TRBJ2-1; size: .; V: TRBV19; length: 14; D: TRBD2; DNA: TGTGCCAGTAGTCCCGGGGGGGGCTACAATGAGCAGTTCTTC; CDR3: CASSPGGGYNEQFF
J: TRBJ2-1; size: .; V: TRBV24-1; length: 16; D: TRBD1; DNA: TGTGCCACCGCCCCCCAAGGGACAGGGGCCTACAATGAGCAGTTCTTC; CDR3: CATAPQGTGAYNEQFF
J: TRBJ2-7; size: once; V: TRBV7-9; length: 12; D: .; DNA: TGTGCCAGCAGCCCCCTTTATGCCGAGCAGTACTTC; CDR3: CASSPLYAEQYF
J: TRBJ2-1; size: .; V: TRBV12-5; length: 17; D: .; DNA: TGTGCTAGTGGTTTAAACCAGGGCCGGAGCTCCTACAATGAGCAGTTCTTC; CDR3: CASGLNQGRSSYNEQFF
J: TRBJ2-5; size: .; V: TRBV19; length: 14; D: .; DNA: TGTGCCAGTAGTCCCCAGAGAACGCAAGAGACCCAGTACTTC; CDR3: CASSPQRTQETQYF
J: TRBJ1-5; size: .; V: TRBV6-1; length: 17; D: .; DNA: TGTGCCAGCAGTGATCGTACCCAGGGTCCGGGCAATCAGCCCCAGCATTTT; CDR3: CASSDRTQGPGNQPQHF
J: TRBJ2-1; size: .; V: TRBV29-1; length: 14; D: .; DNA: TGCAGCGCTACGAGGGGGGCTAGGAACAATGAGCAGTTCTTC; CDR3: CSATRGARNNEQFF
J: TRBJ2-6; size: .; V: TRBV4-2; length: 16; D: .; DNA: TGTGCCAGCAGCCAAGCAGAGGGGCCCGGGGCCAACGTCCTGACTTTC; CDR3: CASSQAEGPGANVLTF
J: TRBJ2-7; size: .; V: TRBV3-1/TRBV3-2; length: 14; D: .; DNA: TGTGCCAGCAGCCCTGCGGGCAGCTCCTACGAGCAGTACTTC; CDR3: CASSPAGSSYEQYF
J: TRBJ1-5; size: .; V: TRBV7-8; length: 13; D: .; DNA: TGTGCCAGCAGCTTAGTATCTTCTCAGCCCCAGCATTTT; CDR3: CASSLVSSQPQHF
J: TRBJ1-1; size: .; V: TRBV7-9; length: 14; D: .; DNA: TGTGCCAGCAGTCCTGGGGGGAGTAGCACTGAAGCTTTCTTT; CDR3: CASSPGGSSTEAFF
J: TRBJ2-5; size: .; V: TRBV4-1; length: 15; D: TRBD1; DNA: TGCGCCAGCAGCCAAGGACAGGGGGCGGGGGAGACCCAGTACTTC; CDR3: CASSQGQGAGETQYF
J: TRBJ2-3; size: .; V: TRBV7-2; length: 17; D: TRBD2; DNA: TGTGCCAGCAGCACTAATGGGGTAGCGGGGGCCACAGATACGCAGTATTTT; CDR3: CASSTNGVAGATDTQYF
J: TRBJ1-2; size: .; V: TRBV6-4; length: 13; D: .; DNA: TGTGCCAGCAGTGACTCAGGCGTATATGGCTACACCTTC; CDR3: CASSDSGVYGYTF
J: TRBJ1-2; size: .; V: TRBV11-2; length: 17; D: TRBD1; DNA: TGTGCCAGCAGCCCTGGGACAGGCGGCCTTTCTAACTATGGCTACACCTTC; CDR3: CASSPGTGGLSNYGYTF
J: TRBJ1-6; size: few; V: TRBV7-3; length: 15; D: .; DNA: TGTGCCAGCAGCTTAAGGGGCAGGGGTAATTCACCCCTCCACTTT; CDR3: CASSLRGRGNSPLHF